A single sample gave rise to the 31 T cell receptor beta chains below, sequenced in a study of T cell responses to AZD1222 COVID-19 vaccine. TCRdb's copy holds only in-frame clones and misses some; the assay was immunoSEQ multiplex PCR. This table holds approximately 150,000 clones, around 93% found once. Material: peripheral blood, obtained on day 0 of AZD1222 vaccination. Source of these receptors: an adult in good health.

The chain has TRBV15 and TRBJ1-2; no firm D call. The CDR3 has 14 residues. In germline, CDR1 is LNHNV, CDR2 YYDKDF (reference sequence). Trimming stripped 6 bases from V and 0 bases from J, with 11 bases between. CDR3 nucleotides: TGTGCCACCAGTTATGGAGGGACTAACTATGGCTACACCTTC. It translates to CATSYGGTNYGYTF.

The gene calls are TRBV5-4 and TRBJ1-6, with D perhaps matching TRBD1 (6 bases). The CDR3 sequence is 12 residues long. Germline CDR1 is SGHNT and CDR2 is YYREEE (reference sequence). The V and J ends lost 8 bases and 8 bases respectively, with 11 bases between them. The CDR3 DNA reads TGTGCCAGTCAGGGGTTGGATTCACCCCTCCACTTT. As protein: CASQGLDSPLHF.

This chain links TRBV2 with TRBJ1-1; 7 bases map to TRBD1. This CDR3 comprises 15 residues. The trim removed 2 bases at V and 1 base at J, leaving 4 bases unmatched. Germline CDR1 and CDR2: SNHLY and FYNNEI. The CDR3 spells CASSEQGGSNTEAFF. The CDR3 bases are TGTGCCAGCAGTGAACAGGGGGGCTCGAACACTGAAGCTTTCTTT.

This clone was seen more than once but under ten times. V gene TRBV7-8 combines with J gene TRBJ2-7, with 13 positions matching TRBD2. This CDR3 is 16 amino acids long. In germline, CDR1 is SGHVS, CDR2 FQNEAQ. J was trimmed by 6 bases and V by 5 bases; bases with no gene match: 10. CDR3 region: CASSPRLAGGASEQYF. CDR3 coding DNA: TGTGCCAGCAGCCCGAGACTAGCGGGAGGAGCGTCCGAGCAGTACTTC. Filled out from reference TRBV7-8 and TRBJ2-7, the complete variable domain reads GAGVSQSPRYKVAKRGQDVALRCDPISGHVSLFWYQQALGQGPEFLTYFQNEAQLDKSGLPSDRFFAERPEGSVSTLKIQRTQQEDSAVYLCASSPRLAGGASEQYFGPGTRLTVT.

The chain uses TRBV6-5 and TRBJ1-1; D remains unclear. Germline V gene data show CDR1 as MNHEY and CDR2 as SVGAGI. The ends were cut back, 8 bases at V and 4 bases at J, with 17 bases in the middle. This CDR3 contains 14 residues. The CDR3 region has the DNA TGTGCCAGCGGACCCACCCGGAGGTCCACTGAAGCTTTCTTT. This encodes CASGPTRRSTEAFF.

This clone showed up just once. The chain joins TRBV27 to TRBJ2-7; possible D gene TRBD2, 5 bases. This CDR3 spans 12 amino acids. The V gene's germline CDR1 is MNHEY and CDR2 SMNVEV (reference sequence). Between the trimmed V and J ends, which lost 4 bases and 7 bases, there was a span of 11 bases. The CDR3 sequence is CASSSRPGEQYF. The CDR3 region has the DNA TGTGCCAGCAGTTCCCGCCCGGGAGAGCAGTACTTC.

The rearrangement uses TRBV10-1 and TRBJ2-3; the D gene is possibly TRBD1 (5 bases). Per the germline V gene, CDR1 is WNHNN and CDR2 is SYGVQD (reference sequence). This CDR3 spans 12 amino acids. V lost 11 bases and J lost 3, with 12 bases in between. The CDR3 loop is CARKGATDTQYF. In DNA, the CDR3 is TGCGCCCGAAAAGGGGCGACAGATACGCAGTATTTT.

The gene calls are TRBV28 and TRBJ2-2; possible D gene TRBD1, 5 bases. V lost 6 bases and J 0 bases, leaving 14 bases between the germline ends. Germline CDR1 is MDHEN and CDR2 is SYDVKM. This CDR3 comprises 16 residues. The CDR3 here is CASSYKDSSNTGELFF. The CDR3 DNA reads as TGTGCCAGCAGCTATAAAGACAGTTCGAACACCGGGGAGCTGTTTTTT. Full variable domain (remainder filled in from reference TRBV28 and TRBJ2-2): DVKVTQSSRYLVKRTGEKVFLECVQDMDHENMFWYRQDPGLGLRLIYFSYDVKMKEKGDIPEGYSVSREKKERFSLILESASTNQTSMYLCASSYKDSSNTGELFFGEGSRLTVL.

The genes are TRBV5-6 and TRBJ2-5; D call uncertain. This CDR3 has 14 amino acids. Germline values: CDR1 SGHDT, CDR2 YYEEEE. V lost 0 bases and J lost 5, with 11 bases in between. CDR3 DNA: TGTGCCAGCAGCTTGGGACTGCCAAGGGAGACCCAGTACTTC. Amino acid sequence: CASSLGLPRETQYF. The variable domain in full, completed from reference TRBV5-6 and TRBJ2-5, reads DAGVTQSPTHLIKTRGQQVTLRCSPKSGHDTVSWYQQALGQGPQFIFQYYEEEERQRGNFPDRFSGHQFPNYSSELNVNALLLGDSALYLCASSLGLPRETQYFGPGTRLLVL.

The CDR3 DNA sequence: TGTGCCAGCCTGAGGACAGGGCCGGGAGAAAAACTGTTTTTT. Protein product: CASLRTGPGEKLFF. The rearrangement joins TRBV28 to TRBJ1-4; TRBD1 matches 8 bases. The germline V gene has CDR1 MDHEN and CDR2 SYDVKM. The CDR3 has 14 residues. V shed 8 bases, J shed 8 bases, and the junction held 10 bases outside the gene matches.

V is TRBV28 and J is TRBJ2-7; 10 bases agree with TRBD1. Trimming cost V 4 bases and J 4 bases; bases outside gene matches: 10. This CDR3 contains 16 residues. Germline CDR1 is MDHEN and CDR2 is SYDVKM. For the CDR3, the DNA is TGTGCCAGCAGTTATCATCCCAGGACAGGGGGTTACGAGCAGTACTTC. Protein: CASSYHPRTGGYEQYF.

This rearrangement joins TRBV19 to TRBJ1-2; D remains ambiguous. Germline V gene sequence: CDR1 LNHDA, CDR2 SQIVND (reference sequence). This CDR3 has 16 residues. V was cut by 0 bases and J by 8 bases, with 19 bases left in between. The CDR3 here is CASSIDYPIEGEGYTF. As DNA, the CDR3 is TGTGCCAGTAGTATAGATTACCCGATCGAAGGAGAAGGCTACACCTTC. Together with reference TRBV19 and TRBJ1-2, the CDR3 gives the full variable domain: DGGITQSPKYLFRKEGQNVTLSCEQNLNHDAMYWYRQDPGQGLRLIYYSQIVNDFQKGDIAEGYSVSREKKESFPLTVTSAQKNPTAFYLCASSIDYPIEGEGYTFGSGTRLTVV.

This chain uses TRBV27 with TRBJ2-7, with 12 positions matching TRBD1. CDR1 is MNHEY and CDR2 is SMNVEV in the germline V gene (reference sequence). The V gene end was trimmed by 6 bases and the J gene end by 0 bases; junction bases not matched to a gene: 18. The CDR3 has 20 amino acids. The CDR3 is CASRPIMPGQGARDSYEQYF. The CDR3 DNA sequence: TGTGCCAGCAGACCGATTATGCCGGGACAGGGGGCGAGAGACTCCTACGAGCAGTACTTC.

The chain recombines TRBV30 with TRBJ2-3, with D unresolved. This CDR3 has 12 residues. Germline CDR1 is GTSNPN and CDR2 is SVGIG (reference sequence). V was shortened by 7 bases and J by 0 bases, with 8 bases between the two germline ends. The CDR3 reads CASFTSTDTQYF. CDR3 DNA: TGTGCCTCTTTCACTAGCACAGATACGCAGTATTTT. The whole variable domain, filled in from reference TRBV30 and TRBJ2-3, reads SQTIHQWPATLVQPVGSPLSLECTVEGTSNPNLYWYRQAAGRGLQLLFYSVGIGQISSEVPQNLSASRPQDRQFILSSKKLLLSDSGFYLCASFTSTDTQYFGPGTRLTVL.

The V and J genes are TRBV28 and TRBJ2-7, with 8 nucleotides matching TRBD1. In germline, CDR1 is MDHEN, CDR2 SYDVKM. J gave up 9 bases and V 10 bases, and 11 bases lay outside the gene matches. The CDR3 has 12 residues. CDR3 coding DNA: TGTGCCACCAGGAATGGACAGGGCAGGCAGTACTTC. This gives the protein CATRNGQGRQYF.

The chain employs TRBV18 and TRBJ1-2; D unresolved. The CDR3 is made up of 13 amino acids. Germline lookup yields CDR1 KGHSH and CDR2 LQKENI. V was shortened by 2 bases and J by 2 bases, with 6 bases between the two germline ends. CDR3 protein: CASSPGDNYGYTF. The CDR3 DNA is TGTGCCAGCTCACCAGGAGACAACTATGGCTACACCTTC.

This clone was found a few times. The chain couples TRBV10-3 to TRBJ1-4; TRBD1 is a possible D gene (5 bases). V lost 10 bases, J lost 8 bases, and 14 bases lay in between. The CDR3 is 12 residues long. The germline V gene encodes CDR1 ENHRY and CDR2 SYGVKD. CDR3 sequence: CATGANGEKLFF. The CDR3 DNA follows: TGTGCCACCGGGGCGAACGGGGAAAAACTGTTTTTT.

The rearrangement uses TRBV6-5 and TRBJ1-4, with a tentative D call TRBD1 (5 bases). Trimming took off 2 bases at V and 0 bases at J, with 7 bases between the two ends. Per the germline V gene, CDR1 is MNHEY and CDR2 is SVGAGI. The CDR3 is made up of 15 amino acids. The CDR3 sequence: CASSYDSATNEKLFF. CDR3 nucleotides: TGTGCCAGCAGTTACGACAGTGCAACTAATGAAAAACTGTTTTTT.

DNA of the CDR3: TGTGCCAGCAGCCTACAGGGAGGTCAAAACATTCAGTACTTC. Protein product: CASSLQGGQNIQYF. This chain uses TRBV3-1 (or the pseudogene TRBV3-2) with TRBJ2-4; D is tentatively TRBD1 or TRBD2 (6 bases each). The CDR3 length is 14 residues. Trimming cost V 4 bases and J 5 bases, with 12 bases left between them. Germline V gene data show CDR1 as LGHDT and CDR2 as YNNKEL (reference sequence).

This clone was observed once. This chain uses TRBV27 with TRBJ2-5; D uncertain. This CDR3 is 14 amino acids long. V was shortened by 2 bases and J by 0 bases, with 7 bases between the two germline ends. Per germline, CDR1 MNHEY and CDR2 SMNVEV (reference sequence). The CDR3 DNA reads TGTGCCAGCAGTTTAAATCTAGACCAAGAGACCCAGTACTTC. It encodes CASSLNLDQETQYF.

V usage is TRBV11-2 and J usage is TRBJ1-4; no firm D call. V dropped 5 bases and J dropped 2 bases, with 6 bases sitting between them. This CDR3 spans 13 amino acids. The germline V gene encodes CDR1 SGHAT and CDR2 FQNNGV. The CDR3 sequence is CASSPSTNEKLFF. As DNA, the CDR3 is TGTGCCAGCAGCCCCTCGACTAATGAAAAACTGTTTTTT.

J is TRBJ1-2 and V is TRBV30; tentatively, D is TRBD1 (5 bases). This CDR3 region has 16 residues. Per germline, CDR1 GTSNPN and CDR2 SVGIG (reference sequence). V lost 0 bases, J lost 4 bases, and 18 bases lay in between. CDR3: CAWSVLRGRAGYGYTF. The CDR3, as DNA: TGTGCCTGGAGTGTACTGCGGGGCAGGGCCGGCTATGGCTACACCTTC.

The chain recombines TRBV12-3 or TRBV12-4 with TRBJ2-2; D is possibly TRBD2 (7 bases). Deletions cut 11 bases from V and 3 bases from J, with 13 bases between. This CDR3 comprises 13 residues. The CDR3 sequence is CASRGGHTGELFF. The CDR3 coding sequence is TGTGCCTCGAGGGGGGGGCACACCGGGGAGCTGTTTTTT.

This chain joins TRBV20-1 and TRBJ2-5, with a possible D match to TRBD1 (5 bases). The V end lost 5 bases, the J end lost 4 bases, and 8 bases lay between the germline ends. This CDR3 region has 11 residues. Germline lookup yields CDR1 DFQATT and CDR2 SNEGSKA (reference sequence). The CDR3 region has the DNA TGCAGTGCTCGAACAGGAGAGACCCAGTACTTC. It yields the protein CSARTGETQYF.

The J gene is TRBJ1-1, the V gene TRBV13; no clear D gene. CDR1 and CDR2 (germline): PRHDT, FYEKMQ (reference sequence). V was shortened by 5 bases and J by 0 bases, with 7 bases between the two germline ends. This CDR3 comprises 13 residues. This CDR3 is CASSGGLNTEAFF. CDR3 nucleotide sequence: TGTGCCAGCAGCGGAGGCCTGAACACTGAAGCTTTCTTT.

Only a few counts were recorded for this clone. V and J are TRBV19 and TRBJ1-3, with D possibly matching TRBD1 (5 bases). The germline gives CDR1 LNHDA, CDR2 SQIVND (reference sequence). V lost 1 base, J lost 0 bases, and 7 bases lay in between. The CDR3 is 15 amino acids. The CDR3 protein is CASSIAGYSGNTIYF. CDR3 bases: TGTGCCAGTAGTATAGCAGGGTACTCTGGAAACACCATATATTTT. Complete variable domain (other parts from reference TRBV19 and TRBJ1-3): DGGITQSPKYLFRKEGQNVTLSCEQNLNHDAMYWYRQDPGQGLRLIYYSQIVNDFQKGDIAEGYSVSREKKESFPLTVTSAQKNPTAFYLCASSIAGYSGNTIYFGEGSWLTVV.

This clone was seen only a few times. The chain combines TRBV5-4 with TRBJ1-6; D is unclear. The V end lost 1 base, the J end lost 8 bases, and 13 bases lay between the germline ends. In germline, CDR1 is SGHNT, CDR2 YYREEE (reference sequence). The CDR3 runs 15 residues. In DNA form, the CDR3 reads TGTGCCAGCAGCTTGTTCGGGGAAGAGTATTCACCCCTCCACTTT. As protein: CASSLFGEEYSPLHF. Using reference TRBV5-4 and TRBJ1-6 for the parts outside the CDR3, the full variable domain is ETGVTQSPTHLIKTRGQQVTLRCSSQSGHNTVSWYQQALGQGPQFIFQYYREEENGRGNFPPRFSGLQFPNYSSELNVNALELDDSALYLCASSLFGEEYSPLHFGNGTRLTVT.

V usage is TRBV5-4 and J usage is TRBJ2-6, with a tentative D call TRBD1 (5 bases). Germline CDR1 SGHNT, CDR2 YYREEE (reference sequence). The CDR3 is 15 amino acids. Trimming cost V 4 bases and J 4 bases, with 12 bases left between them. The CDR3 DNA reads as TGTGCCAGCAGCCCCCAGGGATCCGGGGCCAACGTCCTGACTTTC. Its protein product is CASSPQGSGANVLTF.

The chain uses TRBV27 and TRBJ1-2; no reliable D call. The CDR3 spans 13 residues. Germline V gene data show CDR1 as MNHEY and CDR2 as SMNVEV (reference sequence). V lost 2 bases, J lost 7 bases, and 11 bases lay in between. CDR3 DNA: TGTGCCAGCAGTTTAGGCCGGAAGGGTGGCTACACCTTC. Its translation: CASSLGRKGGYTF.

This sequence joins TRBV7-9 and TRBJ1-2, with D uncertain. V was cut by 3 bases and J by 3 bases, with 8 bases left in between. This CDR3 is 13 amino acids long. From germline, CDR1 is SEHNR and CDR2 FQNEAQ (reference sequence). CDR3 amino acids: CASSFGTYYGYTF. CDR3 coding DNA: TGTGCCAGCAGCTTTGGCACCTACTATGGCTACACCTTC.

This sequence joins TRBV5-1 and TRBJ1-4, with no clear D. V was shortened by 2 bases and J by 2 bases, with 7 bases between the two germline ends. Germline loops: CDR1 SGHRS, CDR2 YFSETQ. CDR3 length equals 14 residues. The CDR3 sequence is CASSFDGTNEKLFF. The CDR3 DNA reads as TGCGCCAGCAGCTTTGATGGGACTAATGAAAAACTGTTTTTT. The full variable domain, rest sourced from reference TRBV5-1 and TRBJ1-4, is KAGVTQTPRYLIKTRGQQVTLSCSPISGHRSVSWYQQTPGQGLQFLFEYFSETQRNKGNFPGRFSGRQFSNSRSEMNVSTLELGDSALYLCASSFDGTNEKLFFGSGTQLSVL.